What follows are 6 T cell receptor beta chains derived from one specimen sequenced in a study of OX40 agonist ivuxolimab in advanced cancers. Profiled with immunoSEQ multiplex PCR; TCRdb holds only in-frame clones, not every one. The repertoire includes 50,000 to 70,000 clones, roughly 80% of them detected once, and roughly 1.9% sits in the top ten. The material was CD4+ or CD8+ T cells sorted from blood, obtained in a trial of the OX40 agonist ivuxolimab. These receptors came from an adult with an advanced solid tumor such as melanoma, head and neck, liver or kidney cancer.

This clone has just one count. The CDR3 DNA reads as TGTGCCAGCAGCTTGGTGGCGGCCAGCTCCTACAATGAGCAGTTCTTC. Translation gives CASSLVAASSYNEQFF. The rearrangement links TRBV5-4 to TRBJ2-1; no reliable D call. Germline CDR1 SGHNT, CDR2 YYREEE (reference sequence). V shed 0 bases and J shed 0 bases, with 10 bases lying between them. The CDR3 has 16 amino acids.

CDR3 amino acids: CASSASDSLREKLFF. CDR3 bases: TGTGCCAGCAGCGCGTCGGACAGTCTCCGTGAAAAACTGTTTTTT. The chain employs TRBV9 and TRBJ1-4; a possible D gene is TRBD1 (6 bases). The CDR3 has 15 amino acids. Germline-derived CDR1 and CDR2 are SGDLS and YYNGEE. The V and J ends lost 3 bases and 7 bases respectively, with 16 bases between them.

CDR3 nucleotides: TGTGCCAGTAGTAGGACAGGGGCCCTTTTGGGCTACACCTTC. Translation: CASSRTGALLGYTF. The chain links TRBV19 to TRBJ1-2; 9 nucleotides align to TRBD1. The V segment lost 4 bases and the J segment 8 bases; nucleotides outside the gene matches: 8. The germline V gene encodes CDR1 LNHDA and CDR2 SQIVND (reference sequence). CDR3 size: 14 residues.

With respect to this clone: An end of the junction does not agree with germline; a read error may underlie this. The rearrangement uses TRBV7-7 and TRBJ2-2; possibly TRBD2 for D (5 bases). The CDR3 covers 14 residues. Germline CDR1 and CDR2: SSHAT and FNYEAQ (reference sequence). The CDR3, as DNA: TGTGCTAGCAGCTTAGCGTTGACTACCGGGGAGCTGTTTTTT. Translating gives CASSLALTTGELFF.

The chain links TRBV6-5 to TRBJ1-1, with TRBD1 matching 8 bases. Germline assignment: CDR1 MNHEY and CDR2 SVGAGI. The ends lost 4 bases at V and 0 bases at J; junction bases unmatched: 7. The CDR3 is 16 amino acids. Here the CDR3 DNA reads TGTGCCAGCAGTTGGACAGGGACTTTAATGAACACTGAAGCTTTCTTT. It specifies CASSWTGTLMNTEAFF.

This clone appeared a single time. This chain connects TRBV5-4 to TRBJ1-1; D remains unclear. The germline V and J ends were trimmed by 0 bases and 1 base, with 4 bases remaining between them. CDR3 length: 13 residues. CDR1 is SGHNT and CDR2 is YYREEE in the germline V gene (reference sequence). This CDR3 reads CASSLGKNTEAFF. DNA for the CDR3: TGTGCCAGCAGCTTGGGGAAGAACACTGAAGCTTTCTTT. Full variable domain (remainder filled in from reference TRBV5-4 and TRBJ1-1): ETGVTQSPTHLIKTRGQQVTLRCSSQSGHNTVSWYQQALGQGPQFIFQYYREEENGRGNFPPRFSGLQFPNYSSELNVNALELDDSALYLCASSLGKNTEAFFGQGTRLTVV.